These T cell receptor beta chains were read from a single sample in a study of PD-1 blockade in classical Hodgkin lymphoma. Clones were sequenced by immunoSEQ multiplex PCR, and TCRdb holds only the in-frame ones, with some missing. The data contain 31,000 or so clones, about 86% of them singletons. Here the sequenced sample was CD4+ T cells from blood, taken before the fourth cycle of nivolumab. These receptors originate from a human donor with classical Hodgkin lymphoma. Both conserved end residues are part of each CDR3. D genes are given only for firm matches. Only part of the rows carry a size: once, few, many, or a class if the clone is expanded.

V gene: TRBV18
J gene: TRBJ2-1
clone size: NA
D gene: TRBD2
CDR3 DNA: TGTGCCAGCTCACCCGTGGGAGGGGCAGATGAGCAGTTCTTC
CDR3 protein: CASSPVGGADEQFF

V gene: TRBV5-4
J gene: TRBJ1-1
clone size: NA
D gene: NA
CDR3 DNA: TGTGCCAGCAGCTTGGCCGATGGGAACACTGAAGCTTTCTTT
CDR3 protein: CASSLADGNTEAFF

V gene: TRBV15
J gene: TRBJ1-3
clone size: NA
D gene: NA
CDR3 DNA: TGTGCCACCAGTAGGGGTTCTATTCTGGGTTCGGGAAACACCATATATTTT
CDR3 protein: CATSRGSILGSGNTIYF

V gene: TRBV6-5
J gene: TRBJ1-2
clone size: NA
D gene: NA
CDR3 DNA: TGTGCCAGCAGTTACGCCGAGAACTATGGCTACACCTTC
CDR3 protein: CASSYAENYGYTF

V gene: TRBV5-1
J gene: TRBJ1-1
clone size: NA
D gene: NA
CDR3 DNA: TGCGCCAGCAGCTTGGTACAACTGAACACTGAAGCTTTCTTT
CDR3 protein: CASSLVQLNTEAFF

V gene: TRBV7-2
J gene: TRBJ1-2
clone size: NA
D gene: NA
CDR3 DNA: TGTGCCAGCAGCTTAGGTGGGCGGACCGGCTACACCTTC
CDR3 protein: CASSLGGRTGYTF

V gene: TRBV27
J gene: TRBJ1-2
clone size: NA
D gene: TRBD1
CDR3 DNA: TGTGCCAGCAGTCTAACCCTAAGACAGGGGATCAAGAACTATGGCTACACCTTC
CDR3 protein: CASSLTLRQGIKNYGYTF

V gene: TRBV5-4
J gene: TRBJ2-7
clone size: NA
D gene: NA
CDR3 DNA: TGTGCCAGCAGCTTGGGGTCAGGGGCTATCGAGCAGTACTTC
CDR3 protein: CASSLGSGAIEQYF

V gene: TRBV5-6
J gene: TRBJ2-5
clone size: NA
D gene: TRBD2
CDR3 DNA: TGTGCCAGCAGCTTAGCGGGGGGGCCAGAGACCCAGTACTTC
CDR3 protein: CASSLAGGPETQYF

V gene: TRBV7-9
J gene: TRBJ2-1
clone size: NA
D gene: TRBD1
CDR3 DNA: TGTGCCAGCAGCTTTACTGGGGACAGGGAGCTCTTC
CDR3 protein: CASSFTGDRELF

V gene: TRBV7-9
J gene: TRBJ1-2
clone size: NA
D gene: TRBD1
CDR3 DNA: TGTGCCAGCAGCAGACAGGGGGGCTATGGCTACACCTTC
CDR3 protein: CASSRQGGYGYTF

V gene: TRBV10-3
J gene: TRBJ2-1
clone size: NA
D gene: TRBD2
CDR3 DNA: TGTGCCATCAGTGAGGGGACTAGCGGGGTCGGAGGCTACAATGAGCAGTTCTTC
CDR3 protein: CAISEGTSGVGGYNEQFF

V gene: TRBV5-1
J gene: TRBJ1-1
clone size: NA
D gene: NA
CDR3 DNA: TGCGCCAGCAGCCGGGAACAGGGTGGGAACACTGAAGCTTTCTTT
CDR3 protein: CASSREQGGNTEAFF

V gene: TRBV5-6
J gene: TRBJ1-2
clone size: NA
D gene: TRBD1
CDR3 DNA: TGTGCCAGCAGCTTGGTGTCAGGGGGCTATGGCTACACCTTC
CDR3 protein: CASSLVSGGYGYTF

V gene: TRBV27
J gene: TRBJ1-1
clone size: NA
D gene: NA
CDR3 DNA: TGTGCCAGCAGCCTACATAGAGGACTCACTGAAGCTTTCTTT
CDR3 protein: CASSLHRGLTEAFF

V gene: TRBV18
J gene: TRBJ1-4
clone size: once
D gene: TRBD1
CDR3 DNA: TGTGCCAGCTCACCGGACAGGGCGAACGAAAAACTGTTTTTT
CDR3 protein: CASSPDRANEKLFF

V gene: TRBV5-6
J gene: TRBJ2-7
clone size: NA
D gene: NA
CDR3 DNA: TGTGCCAGCAGCTTGGCACAGCCCTACGAGCAGTACTTC
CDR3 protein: CASSLAQPYEQYF

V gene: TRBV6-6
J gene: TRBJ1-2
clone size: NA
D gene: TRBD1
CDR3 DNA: TGTGCCAGCAGTCCCCGACAGGGCGGGAATGGCTACACCTTC
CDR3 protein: CASSPRQGGNGYTF

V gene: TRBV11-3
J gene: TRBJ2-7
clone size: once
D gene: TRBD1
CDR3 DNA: TGTGCCAGCAGCTCCGGGACAGGGGGTTGGGACGAGCAGTACTTC
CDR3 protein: CASSSGTGGWDEQYF

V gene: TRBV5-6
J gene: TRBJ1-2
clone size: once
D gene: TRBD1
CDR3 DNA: TGTGCCAGCAGCCCCGGACAGGGGGCGCCTGCCAGTGGCTACACCTTC
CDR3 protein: CASSPGQGAPASGYTF

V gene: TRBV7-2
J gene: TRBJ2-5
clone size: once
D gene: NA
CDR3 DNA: TGTGCCAGCAGCTTAGTGGGCGGGGAGACCCAGTACTTC
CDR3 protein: CASSLVGGETQYF

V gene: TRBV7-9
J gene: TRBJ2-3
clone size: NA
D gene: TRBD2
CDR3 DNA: TGTGCCAGCAGCTTCACGAGCGGGGGGGCTTCTAGCACAGATACGCAGTATTTT
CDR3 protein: CASSFTSGGASSTDTQYF

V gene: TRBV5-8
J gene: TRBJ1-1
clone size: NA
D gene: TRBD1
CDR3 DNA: TGTGCCAGCAGCCCCTTACAGGGGCTAGAAGCTTTCTTT
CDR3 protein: CASSPLQGLEAFF

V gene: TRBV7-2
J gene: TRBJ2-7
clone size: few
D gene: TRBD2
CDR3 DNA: TGTGCCAGCAGCTCCAAAGCGGGGTATGAGCAGTACTTC
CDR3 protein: CASSSKAGYEQYF

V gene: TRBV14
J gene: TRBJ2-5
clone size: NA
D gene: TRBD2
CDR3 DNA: TGTGCCAGCAGCCAAGATAGCGGGGGAGAGACCCAGTACTTC
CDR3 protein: CASSQDSGGETQYF

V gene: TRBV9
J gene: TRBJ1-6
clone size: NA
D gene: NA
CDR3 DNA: TGTGCCAGCAGCCCCTCAGGGACGGCGGAGTATTCACCCCTCCACTTT
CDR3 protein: CASSPSGTAEYSPLHF

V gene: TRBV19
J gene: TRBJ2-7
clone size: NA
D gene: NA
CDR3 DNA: TGTGCCAGTAGTGACCCCCCGGCGGAGGGGGAGCAGTACTTC
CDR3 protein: CASSDPPAEGEQYF

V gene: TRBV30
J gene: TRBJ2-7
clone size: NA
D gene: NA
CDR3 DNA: TGTGCCTGGAGTGCTGCAGGTTACTACGAGCAGTACTTC
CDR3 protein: CAWSAAGYYEQYF

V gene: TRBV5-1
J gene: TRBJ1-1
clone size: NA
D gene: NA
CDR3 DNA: TGCGCCAGCAGCTTGGGGCACCGGGATGCGAACACTGAAGCTTTCTTT
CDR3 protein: CASSLGHRDANTEAFF

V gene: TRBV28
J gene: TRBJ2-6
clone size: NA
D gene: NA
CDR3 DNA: TGTGCCAGCAAACTCACATGGCAGGCTGGGGCCAACGTCCTGACTTTC
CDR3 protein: CASKLTWQAGANVLTF

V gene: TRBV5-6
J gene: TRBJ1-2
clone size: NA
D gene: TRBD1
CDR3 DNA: TGTGCCAGCAGCTTTACGGGACAGGGGATTTCTGGCTACACCTTC
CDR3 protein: CASSFTGQGISGYTF

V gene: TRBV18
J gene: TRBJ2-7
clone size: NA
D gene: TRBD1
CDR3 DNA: TGTGCCAGCTCAGGGGACAGGGGGGTAGGCTACGAGCAGTACTTC
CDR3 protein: CASSGDRGVGYEQYF

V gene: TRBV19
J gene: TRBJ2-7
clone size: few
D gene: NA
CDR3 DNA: TGTGCCAGTAGTAAGGCAGGGAGCCCTAGGGAGCAGTACTTC
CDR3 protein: CASSKAGSPREQYF

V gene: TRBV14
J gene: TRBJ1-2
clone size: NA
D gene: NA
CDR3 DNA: TGTGCCAGCAGCCAACGCAGGGACTATGGCTACACCTTC
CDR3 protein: CASSQRRDYGYTF

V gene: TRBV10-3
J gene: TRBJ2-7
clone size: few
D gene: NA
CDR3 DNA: TGTGCCATCAGTGAGTCGGTACTCCGCTCCTACGAGCAGTACTTC
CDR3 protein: CAISESVLRSYEQYF

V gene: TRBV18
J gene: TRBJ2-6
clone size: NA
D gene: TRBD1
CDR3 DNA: TGTGCCAGCTCACCAAACAGGGGGAGGTCTGGGGCCAACGTCCTGACTTTC
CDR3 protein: CASSPNRGRSGANVLTF

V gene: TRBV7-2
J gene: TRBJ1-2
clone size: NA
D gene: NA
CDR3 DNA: TGTGCCAGCAGCCCGAACGGACCTTATGGCTACACCTTC
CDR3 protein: CASSPNGPYGYTF

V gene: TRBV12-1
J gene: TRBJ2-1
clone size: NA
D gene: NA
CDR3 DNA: TGTGCCAGCAGGCCCTCACTCCGGGTCTTC
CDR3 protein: CASRPSLRVF

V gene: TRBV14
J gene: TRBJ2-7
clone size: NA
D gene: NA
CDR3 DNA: TGTGCCAGCAGCCAAGTCCCGGGTTCGGGCGAGCAGTACTTC
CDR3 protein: CASSQVPGSGEQYF

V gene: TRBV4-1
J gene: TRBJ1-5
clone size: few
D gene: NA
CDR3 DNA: TGCGCCAGCAGCCAAGACAGGGTTAATCAGCCCCAGCATTTT
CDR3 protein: CASSQDRVNQPQHF

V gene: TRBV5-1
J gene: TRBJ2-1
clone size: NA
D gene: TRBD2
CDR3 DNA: TGCGCCAGCAGCTTGGTCGGGACTAGCGGGGGAAATGAGCAGTTCTTC
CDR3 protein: CASSLVGTSGGNEQFF

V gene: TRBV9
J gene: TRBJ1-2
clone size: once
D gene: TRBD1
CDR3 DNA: TGTGCCAGCAGCGCGGACAGGGGGCACGGCTACACCTTC
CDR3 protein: CASSADRGHGYTF

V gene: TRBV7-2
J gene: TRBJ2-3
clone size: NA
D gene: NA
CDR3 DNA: TGTGCCAGCAGCCGCGTGGGGGGGGCGGGCACAGATACGCAGTATTTT
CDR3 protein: CASSRVGGAGTDTQYF

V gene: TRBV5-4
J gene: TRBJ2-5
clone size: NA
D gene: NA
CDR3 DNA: TGTGCCAGCAGCTTGGTCCCCGGAGAGACCCAGTACTTC
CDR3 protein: CASSLVPGETQYF

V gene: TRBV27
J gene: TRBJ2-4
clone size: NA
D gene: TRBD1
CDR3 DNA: TGTGCCAGCAGTCCGTTGGACAGGGAGGACATTCAGTACTTC
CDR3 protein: CASSPLDREDIQYF

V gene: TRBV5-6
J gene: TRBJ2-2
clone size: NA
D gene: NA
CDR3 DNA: TGTGCCAGCAGCCCCATCCAGGGGCCCTCCAACACCGGGGAGCTGTTTTTT
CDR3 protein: CASSPIQGPSNTGELFF

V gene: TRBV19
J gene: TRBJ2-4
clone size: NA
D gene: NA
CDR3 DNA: TGTGCCAGTAGTACCCCGAACTCAGGGGTGCTAGCCAAAAACATTCAGTACTTC
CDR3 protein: CASSTPNSGVLAKNIQYF

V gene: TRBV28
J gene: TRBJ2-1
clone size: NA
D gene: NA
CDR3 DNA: TGTGCCAGCAGCCCCAACGGGCCCCAGCAGTTCTTC
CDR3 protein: CASSPNGPQQFF

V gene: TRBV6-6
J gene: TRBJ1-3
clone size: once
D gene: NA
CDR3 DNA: TGTGCCAGCAGTTACTCGGAGATTGGAAACACCATATATTTT
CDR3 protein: CASSYSEIGNTIYF

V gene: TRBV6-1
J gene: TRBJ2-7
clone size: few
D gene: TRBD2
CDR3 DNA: TGTGCCAGCAGTGAAGCGCGGGTAGCGGGGGGGATCCCTGAAGAGCAGTACTTC
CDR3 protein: CASSEARVAGGIPEEQYF

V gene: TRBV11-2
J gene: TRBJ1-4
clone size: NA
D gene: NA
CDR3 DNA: TGTGCCAGCAGCTTAATATTCAGGTCGGATGAAAAACTGTTTTTT
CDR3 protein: CASSLIFRSDEKLFF

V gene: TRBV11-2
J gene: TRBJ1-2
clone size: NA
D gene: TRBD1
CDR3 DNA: TGTGCCAGCAGCTTAGCAGGGGGCCCTGGCTACACCTTC
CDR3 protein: CASSLAGGPGYTF

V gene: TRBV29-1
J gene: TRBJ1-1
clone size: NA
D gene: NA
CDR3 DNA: TGCAGCGTCCCCCGGGCGGGTTACACTGAAGCTTTCTTT
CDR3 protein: CSVPRAGYTEAFF

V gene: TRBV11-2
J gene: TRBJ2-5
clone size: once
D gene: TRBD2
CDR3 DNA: TGTGCCAGCAGCTTCACTAGCGGGGACCAAGAGACCCAGTACTTC
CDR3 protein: CASSFTSGDQETQYF

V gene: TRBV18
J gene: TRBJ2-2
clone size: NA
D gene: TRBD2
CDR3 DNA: TGTGCCAGCTCACCACCTAGTGGCCTAGCGGGGAACACCGGGGAGCTGTTTTTT
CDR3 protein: CASSPPSGLAGNTGELFF

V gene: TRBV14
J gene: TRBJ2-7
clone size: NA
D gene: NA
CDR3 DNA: TGTGCCAGCAGCCGTGGTGGACAGTACTACGAGCAGTACTTC
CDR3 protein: CASSRGGQYYEQYF

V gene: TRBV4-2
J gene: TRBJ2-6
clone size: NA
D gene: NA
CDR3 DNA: TGTGCCAGCAGTCTAGCAGGGGTAACGTTCTCTGGGGCCAACGTCCTGACTTTC
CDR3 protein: CASSLAGVTFSGANVLTF

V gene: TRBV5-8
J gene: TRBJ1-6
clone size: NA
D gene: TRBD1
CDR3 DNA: TGTGCCAGCAGCTTGGGACAGGGTGGTAATTCACCCCTCCACTTT
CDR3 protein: CASSLGQGGNSPLHF

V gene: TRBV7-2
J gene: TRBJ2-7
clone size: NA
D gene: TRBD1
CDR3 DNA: TGTGCCAGCAGCCCCAGACAGGGTCCCTACGAGCAGTACTTC
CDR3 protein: CASSPRQGPYEQYF

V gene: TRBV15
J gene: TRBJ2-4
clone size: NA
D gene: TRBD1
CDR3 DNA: TGTGCCACCAGCAGAGATTCGTTCGGACAGGGCAAAAACATTCAGTACTTC
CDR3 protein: CATSRDSFGQGKNIQYF